What follows are 6 T cell receptor beta chains derived from one specimen sequenced in a study of blood T cell repertoires in COVID-19. Only in-frame clones appear in the TCRdb table, and some are missing; sequencing was by immunoSEQ multiplex PCR. The profile shows about 100,000 clones, 85% to 90% of them singletons. Sequenced sample: peripheral blood. Every receptor here comes from a human donor in a cohort sampled during active COVID-19.

This chain connects TRBV5-8 to TRBJ1-4; D uncertain. V was pared by 5 bases and J by 5 bases, with 16 bases between. Germline CDR1 SGHTS, CDR2 YDEGEE. The CDR3 has 15 residues. CDR3 amino acids: CASRNREAPNEKLFF. In DNA, the CDR3 is TGTGCCAGCAGGAACCGCGAGGCGCCAAATGAAAAACTGTTTTTT.

This clone was observed a single time. V gene TRBV4-1 combines with J gene TRBJ1-2, with TRBD1 as a possible D gene (5 bases). Germline V gene data show CDR1 as MGHRA and CDR2 as YSYEKL. The germline V and J ends were trimmed by 6 bases and 8 bases, with 19 bases remaining between them. The CDR3 runs 14 residues. CDR3 residues: CASRFKGLTYGYTF. Here the CDR3 DNA reads TGCGCCAGCAGATTTAAGGGGCTAACGTACGGCTACACCTTC.

This clone has only a few counts. The genes are TRBV6-2 or TRBV6-3 and TRBJ2-7; 7 positions agree with TRBD1. Germline values: CDR1 MNHEY, CDR2 SVGEGT. There are 14 residues in the CDR3. V was pared by 3 bases and J by 3 bases, with 5 bases of the junction left unmatched. The CDR3 loop is CASSYEGARYEQYF. The CDR3 region has the DNA TGTGCCAGCAGTTATGAGGGGGCGCGCTACGAGCAGTACTTC.

The chain has TRBV30 and TRBJ1-1, with 9 bases lining up with TRBD1. The CDR3 covers 15 residues. The V segment lost 4 bases and the J segment 1 base; nucleotides outside the gene matches: 7. Germline CDR1 is GTSNPN and CDR2 is SVGIG (reference sequence). In DNA form, the CDR3 reads TGTGCCTGGACCAAGTCGACAGGGGGGAACACTGAAGCTTTCTTT. Its translation is CAWTKSTGGNTEAFF.

The gene calls are TRBV6-5 and TRBJ1-1; tentative D call: TRBD1 (5 bases). This CDR3 contains 13 residues. Looked up from germline, CDR1 is MNHEY and CDR2 is SVGAGI. Trimming cost V 4 bases and J 10 bases, with 16 bases left between them. This CDR3 is CASSFRGVGGAFF. In DNA, the CDR3 is TGTGCCAGCAGTTTTCGGGGGGTGGGGGGAGCTTTCTTT.

V usage is TRBV6-5 and J usage is TRBJ1-1; TRBD1 might be the D (5 bases). Germline V lookup: CDR1 MNHEY, CDR2 SVGAGI. Trimming cost V 6 bases and J 3 bases, with 11 bases left between them. CDR3 size: 13 residues. CDR3 residues: CASSKGADTEAFF. In DNA, the CDR3 is TGTGCCAGCAGCAAAGGGGCAGACACTGAAGCTTTCTTT.